The clone carrying this T cell receptor (beta chain) was counted many times. This sample is drawn from a study of breast tumors, draining lymph nodes, adjacent tissues. The CDR3 consists of 15 residues. The germline CDR1 and CDR2 sequences are LGHNA and YSLEER. J was trimmed by 0 bases and V by 0 bases; bases with no gene match: 2. Samples came from axillary lymph nodes draining the breast cancer. TCRdb recomputed calls from the multiplex PCR reads with MiXCR, one row per CDR3 protein. The profile shows some 170,000 distinct CDR3 sequences, 25% to 40% of them singletons. Source material: axillary lymph node tissue. The gene calls are TRBV4-3 and TRBJ2-7; 7 bases map to TRBD1. The receptor was derived from a female donor with breast cancer. Some clones in this sample may be carry-over from other donors' samples. The CDR3 reads CASSQEGQSSYEQYF. CDR3 DNA sequence: TGCGCCAGCAGCCAAGAGGGACAGAGCTCCTACGAGCAGTACTTC.